The present T cell receptor (beta chain) was sequenced within a study of T cells after yellow fever vaccination. Whole-study results and caveats: FACS-sorted repertoires might harbor abundant contaminating clonotypes from the bulk population. Most clones from primary vaccination were detected again post-booster (about 96% CD4, roughly 85% CD8).

This clonotype was seen repeatedly, ten times or more. What it binds is unknown. After removal of 4 bases from V and 4 bases from J, the junction contained 16 bases not matched to a gene. Germline V gives CDR1 LGHDT, CDR2 YNNKEL (reference sequence). CDR3 length: 19 amino acids. TCRdb redid the calling of the 5' RACE reads with MiXCR, one entry per CDR3 protein. The data contain over 300,000 distinct CDR3 sequences, around 6.8% of them singletons. The chain links TRBV3-1 to TRBJ1-2; TRBD1 matches at 12 bases. The TCR originated in a man in his late teens or twenties who received the YFV17D yellow fever vaccine. The starting material was PBMCs, obtained roughly 46 days after the first yellow fever vaccination. Here the CDR3 DNA reads TGTGCCAGCAGCCCCCAGAGAGACCGGGACAGGGGGCGCGGCTATGGCTACACCTTC. Translating gives CASSPQRDRDRGRGYGYTF.